Each of the 21 T cell receptor beta chains below was sequenced from the same sample in a study of low-dose radiotherapy and immunotherapy resistance in tumors. Alpha- and beta-chain coverage of first-strand cDNA came from TRAV- and TRBV-specific primers. TCR amplification ran 15 to 25 PCR cycles using constant-region and V-primer adapter primers. TCRdb fed the reads into MiXCR, producing one record per CDR3 protein. Of under 90,000 distinct CDR3 sequences in the sample, 15% to 20% were seen once. Time point in this sample: before trial treatment. Sequenced material: PBMCs, taken before treatment. The origin of the receptors is a male donor with prostate cancer.

This clonotype was seen many times. The rearrangement uses TRBV18 and TRBJ2-5; 7 nucleotides agree with TRBD1. V shed 5 bases, J shed 3 bases, and the junction held 9 bases outside the gene matches. The germline gives CDR1 KGHSH, CDR2 LQKENI. CDR3 length equals 15 residues. The CDR3 DNA follows: TGTGCCAGCTCAACCGGGACAGCTAAAGAAGAGACCCAGTACTTC. This codes for CASSTGTAKEETQYF.

This clonotype was seen ten or more times. V usage is TRBV20-1 and J usage is TRBJ2-5; D gene uncertain. The CDR3 covers 14 residues. V shed 6 bases and J shed 7 bases, with 21 bases lying between them. CDR1 and CDR2 (germline): DFQATT, SNEGSKA (reference sequence). The chain's CDR3 is CSALDMEPGGTQYF. The DNA of the CDR3 is TGCAGTGCCCTAGATATGGAGCCGGGCGGGACCCAGTACTTC.

This clonotype was recorded many times. The V call is TRBV12-3 or TRBV12-4, the J call TRBJ2-1; D uncertain. Trimming cost V 6 bases and J 0 bases, with 15 bases left between them. The CDR3 covers 16 residues. The CDR3 sequence is CASRHRRLSSYNEQFF. The CDR3 DNA reads TGTGCCAGCAGGCATCGGCGGCTAAGCTCCTACAATGAGCAGTTCTTC.

This clonotype was detected many times. This chain joins TRBV15 and TRBJ2-7; D is tentatively TRBD1 or TRBD2 (6 bases each). Trimming shortened V by 0 bases and J by 2 bases, and 11 bases separated the two germline ends. This CDR3 region has 15 residues. The germline gives CDR1 LNHNV, CDR2 YYDKDF (reference sequence). CDR3 loop: CATSREGGRTYEQYF. The DNA of the CDR3 is TGTGCCACCAGCAGAGAGGGGGGCAGAACCTACGAGCAGTACTTC.

This clonotype was seen only a few times. The J gene is TRBJ2-7, the V gene TRBV5-4, with D possibly called TRBD1 or TRBD2 (5 bases each). The V end lost 3 bases, the J end lost 5 bases, and 15 bases lay between the germline ends. Germline assignment: CDR1 SGHNT and CDR2 YYREEE (reference sequence). The CDR3 contains 14 residues. The CDR3 loop is CASSWGTGLDEQYF. The DNA for the CDR3 is TGTGCCAGCAGCTGGGGGACGGGATTGGACGAGCAGTACTTC. Using reference TRBV5-4 and TRBJ2-7 for the parts outside the CDR3, the full variable domain is ETGVTQSPTHLIKTRGQQVTLRCSSQSGHNTVSWYQQALGQGPQFIFQYYREEENGRGNFPPRFSGLQFPNYSSELNVNALELDDSALYLCASSWGTGLDEQYFGPGTRLTVT.

With respect to this clonotype: This likely came from a read error, as a far larger clone is one base away. V is TRBV13 and J is TRBJ1-2; possible D gene TRBD1, 5 bases. Germline V gene sequence: CDR1 PRHDT, CDR2 FYEKMQ (reference sequence). The germline V and J ends were trimmed by 7 bases and 12 bases, with 15 bases remaining between them. This CDR3 is built from 11 residues. The chain's CDR3 is CASTRQRGHTF. The CDR3 bases are TGTGCCAGCACCAGACAGCGGGGCCACACCTTC.

In regard to this clonotype: One base separates it from a far larger clone, so it is likely a read error. The CDR3 loop reads CASSKVSTSGTQYF. CDR3 coding DNA: TGTGCCAGCAGTAAAGTTTCGACTAGCGGGACCCAGTACTTC. This chain uses TRBV6-6 with TRBJ2-5, with 9 bases matching TRBD2. The CDR3 runs to 14 residues. V lost 5 bases, J lost 7 bases, and 8 bases stayed unmatched. Germline CDR1 is MNHNY and CDR2 is SVGAGI (reference sequence).

This clonotype was counted ten times or more. The genes are TRBV5-1 and TRBJ2-7, with TRBD1 identical over 7 bases. Germline loops: CDR1 SGHRS, CDR2 YFSETQ. The CDR3 length is 14 residues. The junction had 3 bases not matched to a gene; V was cut back by 3 bases and J by 0 bases. CDR3 nucleotide sequence: TGCGCCAGCAGCTGGGACAGCAGCTCCTACGAGCAGTACTTC. It yields the protein CASSWDSSSYEQYF. The full variable domain, rest sourced from reference TRBV5-1 and TRBJ2-7, is KAGVTQTPRYLIKTRGQQVTLSCSPISGHRSVSWYQQTPGQGLQFLFEYFSETQRNKGNFPGRFSGRQFSNSRSEMNVSTLELGDSALYLCASSWDSSSYEQYFGPGTRLTVT.

Concerning this clonotype itself: A far bigger clonotype differs at one base, so this is likely a read error. The conserved final phenylalanine or tryptophan is absent from the CDR3, which likely points to a read error. The rearrangement joins TRBV5-8 to TRBJ1-5; perhaps TRBD1 as D (5 bases). Germline-derived CDR1 and CDR2 are SGHTS and YDEGEE. The CDR3 runs to 14 residues. V gave up 4 bases and J gave up 0 bases, with 8 bases separating them. The chain's CDR3 is CASSRQNSNQPQHL. Written as DNA, the CDR3 is TGTGCCAGCAGCCGACAGAATAGCAATCAGCCCCAGCATTTG.

This clonotype was detected many times. This chain connects TRBV29-1 to TRBJ1-2, with D tentatively TRBD1 (5 bases). Germline assignment: CDR1 SQVTM and CDR2 ANQGSEA. Deletions cut 1 base from V and 8 bases from J, with 8 bases between. This CDR3 comprises 11 residues. The CDR3 region has the DNA TGCAGCGTTGAAGTCAGGGACGGCTACACCTTC. This sequence encodes CSVEVRDGYTF.

This clonotype was detected many times. This chain joins TRBV5-1 and TRBJ2-2; 8 bases are shared with TRBD2. Germline loops: CDR1 SGHRS, CDR2 YFSETQ. The CDR3 has 15 amino acids. J lost 3 bases, V lost 4 bases, and 5 bases had no gene match. The CDR3 DNA is TGCGCCAGCAGCATACTAGCGGCAGACACCGGGGAGCTGTTTTTT. It encodes CASSILAADTGELFF.

About this clonotype itself: It is likely a read error: a sequence one base away is far more abundant. The chain is built from TRBV7-6 and TRBJ2-1, with 10 nucleotides matching TRBD2. J gave up 8 bases and V 2 bases, and 21 bases lay outside the gene matches. The V gene's germline CDR1 is SGHVS and CDR2 FNYEAQ. The CDR3 is 20 amino acids. The CDR3 is CASSLPQGETAGGPSDEQFF. The CDR3 DNA sequence: TGTGCCAGCAGCTTACCACAGGGGGAGACAGCGGGGGGGCCGTCCGATGAGCAGTTCTTC.

There are a few counts of this clonotype. The V gene is TRBV3-1, the J gene TRBJ2-3, with TRBD2 matching 14 bases. The CDR3 totals 17 residues. V lost 4 bases and J lost 5; bases outside the gene matches: 8. Germline loops: CDR1 LGHDT, CDR2 YNNKEL (reference sequence). CDR3 bases: TGTGCCAGCAGCCCCCAGACTAGCGGGGGGGAAGGAGATACGCAGTATTTT. This encodes CASSPQTSGGEGDTQYF.

This rearrangement joins TRBV19 to TRBJ2-1, with D tentatively TRBD2 (7 bases). The V and J ends lost 9 bases and 2 bases respectively, with 17 bases between them. This CDR3 comprises 15 residues. Per germline, CDR1 LNHDA and CDR2 SQIVND (reference sequence). The CDR3 DNA reads TGTGCCAGCACCCGGGCGGGGGCCACCTACAATGAGCAGTTCTTC. This gives the protein CASTRAGATYNEQFF.

This clonotype was counted ten times or more. The V gene is TRBV30, the J gene TRBJ2-1, with 8 bases matching TRBD2. Germline CDR1 is GTSNPN and CDR2 is SVGIG (reference sequence). The CDR3 contains 11 residues. Trimming cost V 0 bases and J 12 bases; bases outside gene matches: 1. This CDR3 is CAWSVGGGQFF. The CDR3 region has the DNA TGTGCCTGGAGTGTCGGGGGGGGGCAGTTCTTC.

This clonotype was seen at least ten times. The V and J genes are TRBV15 and TRBJ1-5; no clear D gene. Germline V gene sequence: CDR1 LNHNV, CDR2 YYDKDF (reference sequence). The CDR3 spans 12 residues. The ends were cut back, 0 bases at V and 6 bases at J, with 3 bases in the middle. The CDR3 region is CATSRDTQPQHF. CDR3 DNA sequence: TGTGCCACCAGCAGAGACACTCAGCCCCAGCATTTT. Using reference TRBV15 and TRBJ1-5 for the parts outside the CDR3, the full variable domain is DAMVIQNPRYQVTQFGKPVTLSCSQTLNHNVMYWYQQKSSQAPKLLFHYYDKDFNNEADTPDNFQSRRPNTSFCFLDIRSPGLGDTAMYLCATSRDTQPQHFGDGTRLSIL.

This clonotype occurred many times. The V gene is TRBV7-3, the J gene TRBJ2-5; the match to TRBD2 covers 9 bases. The CDR3 runs 15 residues. The germline CDR1 and CDR2 sequences are SGHTA and FQGTGA. J lost 4 bases, V lost 2 bases, and 5 bases had no gene match. This CDR3 reads CASSLAGGPGETQYF. CDR3 in DNA: TGTGCCAGCAGCTTAGCGGGGGGGCCGGGAGAGACCCAGTACTTC. Using reference TRBV7-3 and TRBJ2-5 for the parts outside the CDR3, the full variable domain is GAGVSQTPSNKVTEKGKYVELRCDPISGHTALYWYRQSLGQGPEFLIYFQGTGAADDSGLPNDRFFAVRPEGSVSTLKIQRTERGDSAVYLCASSLAGGPGETQYFGPGTRLLVL.

This clonotype was recorded at least ten times. The V gene is TRBV5-1, the J gene TRBJ2-1; TRBD2 might be the D (5 bases). Trimming pared 0 bases from V and 5 bases from J, leaving 9 bases between. The CDR3 sequence is 14 residues long. Germline-derived CDR1 and CDR2 are SGHRS and YFSETQ. The DNA of the CDR3 is TGCGCCAGCAGCTTGGTCGGGGAAAACAATGAGCAGTTCTTC. Protein sequence: CASSLVGENNEQFF.

This clonotype has at least ten counts. The chain is built from TRBV6-8 and TRBJ1-3, with D uncertain. Looked up from germline, CDR1 is MNHGY and CDR2 is SAAAGT. Trimming pared 7 bases from V and 12 bases from J, leaving 10 bases between. The CDR3 consists of 10 residues. The DNA for the CDR3 is TGTGCCAGCAACCGAGCGTGCATATATTTT. Its translation: CASNRACIYF.

This clonotype has a count of ten or more. The chain carries TRBV10-1 and TRBJ2-6; 9 bases match TRBD1. In germline, CDR1 is WNHNN, CDR2 SYGVQD (reference sequence). This CDR3 spans 17 amino acids. The V and J ends lost 6 bases and 0 bases, in that order; junction bases with no gene match: 6. This chain's CDR3 is CASRRDRESSGANVLTF. The CDR3 nucleotides are TGCGCCAGCAGACGGGACAGGGAGAGCTCTGGGGCCAACGTCCTGACTTTC.

This clonotype was counted many times. The chain joins TRBV12-3 or TRBV12-4 to TRBJ2-5; D might be TRBD1 (6 bases). CDR3 length: 14 amino acids. Trimming left V 7 bases short and J 0 bases short, with 12 bases between. The CDR3 is CASTVGGNQETQYF. The CDR3 nucleotides read TGTGCCAGCACCGTAGGGGGAAACCAAGAGACCCAGTACTTC.